This TCR beta chain appears in the sequencing data of a study of identical twins. To note about this clonotype: Antigen: not known.

CDR1 MGHDK and CDR2 SYGVNS come from the germline V gene. The CDR3 length is 15 residues. The V end lost 1 base, the J end lost 3 bases, and 13 bases lay between the germline ends. Broader study findings: Invariant MAIT and iNKT cells could partly confound zero-insertion analyses. Within cord blood, abundant beta clonotypes carried fewer insertions, but memory repertoires showed no such trend.

Template switching added a universal primer site; cDNA carried unique molecular identifiers. One entry per CDR3 protein results from TCRdb running MiXCR on the 5' RACE reads. Here the sample spans roughly 18,000 distinct CDR3 sequences, roughly 71% being singletons. The source of this sequence is a woman aged 18-35 years in good health. This table probably holds off-target reads from a library built for another chain. The source material was memory (CD45RO+) T cells sorted from blood. V and J are TRBV25-1 and TRBJ2-7, with D possibly TRBD2 on 6 matching bases. Written as DNA, the CDR3 is TGTGCCAGCAGTGAATCGGGGGTACTACGCTACGAGCAGTACTTC. Protein: CASSESGVLRYEQYF.